What follows are 2 T cell receptor beta chains derived from one specimen sequenced in a study of early T cells in non-severe SARS-CoV-2 infection. TCRdb reprocessed the 5' RACE reads with MiXCR, giving one entry per CDR3 protein. The sample yields roughly 29,000 distinct CDR3 sequences, around 5.3% seen once. The sequenced sample was whole blood. Receptors originate from an adult who was a healthcare worker with PCR-confirmed SARS-CoV-2 infection or an uninfected control (not recorded which).

This clonotype was counted ten times or more. This CDR3 reads CASSQDLTGRAKNIQYF. In DNA, the CDR3 is TGCGCCAGCAGCCAAGATTTAACAGGGAGAGCCAAAAACATTCAGTACTTC. This sequence joins TRBV4-3 and TRBJ2-4; tentative D call: TRBD1 (6 bases). In germline, CDR1 is LGHNA, CDR2 YSLEER. V lost 0 bases, J lost 0 bases, and 12 bases lay in between. The CDR3 consists of 17 residues.

This clonotype was detected many times. The gene calls are TRBV11-1 and TRBJ2-1, with 10 nucleotides matching TRBD2. CDR1 and CDR2 from the germline V gene are SGHAT and FQDESV (reference sequence). V was pared by 4 bases and J by 7 bases, with 4 bases of the junction left unmatched. This CDR3 has 14 residues. CDR3 sequence reads: CASSSGTSENEQFF. The CDR3 bases are TGTGCCAGCAGCTCGGGGACTAGCGAAAATGAGCAGTTCTTC.